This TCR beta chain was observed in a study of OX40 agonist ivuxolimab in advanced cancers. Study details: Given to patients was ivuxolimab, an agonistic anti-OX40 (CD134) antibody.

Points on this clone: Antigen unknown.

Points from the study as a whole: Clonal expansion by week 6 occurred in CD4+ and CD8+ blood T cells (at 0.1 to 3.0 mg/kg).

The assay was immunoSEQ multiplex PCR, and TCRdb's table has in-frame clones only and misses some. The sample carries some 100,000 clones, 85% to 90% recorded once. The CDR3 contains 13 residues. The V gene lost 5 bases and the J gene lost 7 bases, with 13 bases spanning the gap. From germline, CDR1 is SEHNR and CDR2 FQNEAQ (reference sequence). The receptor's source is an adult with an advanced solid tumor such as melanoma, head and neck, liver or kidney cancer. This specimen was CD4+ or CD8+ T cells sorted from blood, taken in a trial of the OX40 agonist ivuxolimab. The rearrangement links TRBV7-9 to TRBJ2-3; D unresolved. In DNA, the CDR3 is TGTGCCAGCAGCCAACTTGAGAAGAATACGCAGTATTTT. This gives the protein CASSQLEKNTQYF.